These T cell receptor beta chains were read from a single sample in a study of blood T cell repertoires in COVID-19. Method: immunoSEQ multiplex PCR; TCRdb's copy keeps in-frame clones and lacks some. This table holds approximately 210,000 clones, around 90% found once. Sequenced: PBMCs or T cells enriched from blood (not recorded which). The receptor source for this set is a woman in her thirties who had recovered from COVID-19. CDR3s include the opening cysteine and the closing phenylalanine or tryptophan. D genes are given only for firm matches. The size of a clone is reported for some rows only, either as once, few or many, or as a class for expanded clones.

J: TRBJ2-5
D: NA
V: TRBV7-2
size: NA
DNA: TGTGCCAGCAGCTTAGCGGTCGGACTCCAAGAGACCCAGTACTTC
CDR3: CASSLAVGLQETQYF

J: TRBJ1-2
D: NA
V: TRBV6-5
size: NA
DNA: TGTGCCAGCAGTTACTCCGCCAGGGGCTATGGCTACACCTTC
CDR3: CASSYSARGYGYTF

J: TRBJ2-5
D: TRBD1
V: TRBV6-1
size: NA
DNA: TGTGCCAGCAGTGTAAGACAGGGTAGTATAGGAGAGACCCAGTACTTC
CDR3: CASSVRQGSIGETQYF

J: TRBJ1-1
D: NA
V: TRBV5-1
size: NA
DNA: TGCGCCAGCAGCTTGGCCAGGGTGGAGAACACTGAAGCTTTCTTT
CDR3: CASSLARVENTEAFF

J: TRBJ2-4
D: TRBD2
V: TRBV14
size: NA
DNA: TGTGCCAGCAGCCACGCGGGAGCGGAAAACATTCAGTACTTC
CDR3: CASSHAGAENIQYF

J: TRBJ2-7
D: TRBD1
V: TRBV2
size: few
DNA: TGTGCCAGTCGAGGACAGGGACCTTACGAGCAGTACTTC
CDR3: CASRGQGPYEQYF

J: TRBJ2-3
D: NA
V: TRBV5-4
size: NA
DNA: TGTGCCAGCAGCTCGGGAGATACGCAGTATTTT
CDR3: CASSSGDTQYF

J: TRBJ2-7
D: NA
V: TRBV29-1
size: NA
DNA: TGCAGCGTTGAAGGAGCCTACGAGCAGTACTTC
CDR3: CSVEGAYEQYF

J: TRBJ2-3
D: NA
V: TRBV7-2
size: NA
DNA: TGTGCCAGCAGCTTAACACACACAGATACGCAGTATTTT
CDR3: CASSLTHTDTQYF

J: TRBJ2-7
D: TRBD2
V: TRBV5-4
size: NA
DNA: TGTGCCAGCAGCCCGGGGACTAGCGGGTGGAGCTCCTACGAGCAGTACTTC
CDR3: CASSPGTSGWSSYEQYF

J: TRBJ1-1
D: NA
V: TRBV7-2
size: NA
DNA: TGTGCCAGCAGCCCTACGGCGGTGAACACTGAAGCTTTCTTT
CDR3: CASSPTAVNTEAFF

J: TRBJ1-2
D: NA
V: TRBV3-1/TRBV3-2
size: NA
DNA: TGTGCCAGCAGCCAAGGACACGACAGTGATAACTATGGCTACACCTTC
CDR3: CASSQGHDSDNYGYTF

J: TRBJ1-1
D: NA
V: TRBV29-1
size: few
DNA: TGCAGCGTTGTAACAGGGTTCACGAACACTGAAGCTTTCTTT
CDR3: CSVVTGFTNTEAFF

J: TRBJ1-3
D: NA
V: TRBV19
size: NA
DNA: TGTGCCAGTAGTTCCCTGCGGGACCTTTTCTCTGGAAACACCATATATTTT
CDR3: CASSSLRDLFSGNTIYF

J: TRBJ2-3
D: TRBD2
V: TRBV25-1
size: NA
DNA: TGTGCCAGCAGTAAGCTAGCGGGGAGCACAGATACGCAGTATTTT
CDR3: CASSKLAGSTDTQYF

J: TRBJ2-1
D: TRBD2
V: TRBV12-5
size: NA
DNA: TGTGCTAGTGAGACTAGCGTACGCCACAATGAGCAGTTCTTC
CDR3: CASETSVRHNEQFF

J: TRBJ1-4
D: NA
V: TRBV19
size: NA
DNA: TGTGCCAGTAGTATTAATCCTGCAACTAATGAAAAACTGTTTTTT
CDR3: CASSINPATNEKLFF

J: TRBJ2-3
D: NA
V: TRBV4-2
size: once
DNA: TGTGCCAGCAGCCAAGACGACGGGGGAACGCAGTATTTT
CDR3: CASSQDDGGTQYF

J: TRBJ1-3
D: NA
V: TRBV6-5
size: NA
DNA: TGTGCCAGCGCCGTTACAGGGTCCTCTGGAAACACCATATATTTT
CDR3: CASAVTGSSGNTIYF

J: TRBJ1-2
D: NA
V: TRBV27
size: NA
DNA: TGTGCCAGCAGTCCACAGGCCAACTATGGCTACACCTTC
CDR3: CASSPQANYGYTF

J: TRBJ2-7
D: TRBD2
V: TRBV4-3
size: once
DNA: TGCGCCAGCAGCCAAGTCGGACTAGCGGGAGGCATGGAGGAGCAGTACTTC
CDR3: CASSQVGLAGGMEEQYF

J: TRBJ1-2
D: TRBD1
V: TRBV30
size: NA
DNA: TGTGCCTGGGGAGGACAGGAAGGCTACACCTTC
CDR3: CAWGGQEGYTF

J: TRBJ1-5
D: NA
V: TRBV30
size: NA
DNA: TGTGCCTGGAGTGTAAACGGAGTGAGCAATCAGCCCCAGCATTTT
CDR3: CAWSVNGVSNQPQHF

J: TRBJ2-1
D: TRBD2
V: TRBV9
size: NA
DNA: TGTGCCAGCAGCGACACTAGCGGGAGTGATGAGCAGTTCTTC
CDR3: CASSDTSGSDEQFF

J: TRBJ2-7
D: NA
V: TRBV10-3
size: NA
DNA: TGTGCCATCAGTGAGTCGGAGACCCCGAAAATCTTC
CDR3: CAISESETPKIF

J: TRBJ1-6
D: TRBD1
V: TRBV28
size: NA
DNA: TGTGCCAGCAGCCCCGGGACAGGGAGGAGTTCACCCCTCCACTTT
CDR3: CASSPGTGRSSPLHF

J: TRBJ1-1
D: NA
V: TRBV30
size: NA
DNA: TGTGCCTGGTCCCGGGACTTACTCCCCCAAATGAACACTGAAGCTTTCTTT
CDR3: CAWSRDLLPQMNTEAFF

J: TRBJ1-2
D: NA
V: TRBV4-1
size: few
DNA: TGCGCCAGCAGACCCATAATTCGTCAGGGGCGTCTACGCGGCTACACCTTC
CDR3: CASRPIIRQGRLRGYTF

J: TRBJ1-2
D: TRBD1
V: TRBV27
size: NA
DNA: TGTGCCAGCAGTTTAGACAGGGGTAACTATGGCTACACCTTC
CDR3: CASSLDRGNYGYTF

J: TRBJ2-3
D: TRBD2
V: TRBV9
size: NA
DNA: TGTGCCAGCAGCGTAGAACTAGCGGGTACAGATACGCAGTATTTT
CDR3: CASSVELAGTDTQYF

J: TRBJ2-1
D: TRBD2
V: TRBV5-1
size: once
DNA: TGCGCCAGCAGCTTGGCTAGCGGGACAACTAATGAGCAGTTCTTC
CDR3: CASSLASGTTNEQFF

J: TRBJ1-2
D: TRBD1
V: TRBV5-8
size: NA
DNA: TGTGCCATCGGGACAGGGGCTATTCGACAGTATGGCTACACCTTC
CDR3: CAIGTGAIRQYGYTF

J: TRBJ1-2
D: TRBD1
V: TRBV6-5
size: NA
DNA: TGTGCCAGCAGTTACTCACAGGGGGGTAAGGGTGGCTACACCTTC
CDR3: CASSYSQGGKGGYTF

J: TRBJ2-5
D: NA
V: TRBV19
size: few
DNA: TGTGCCAGTAGTCCGAGGGAGGGGGGGCCGCGTAAAGAGACCCAGTACTTC
CDR3: CASSPREGGPRKETQYF

J: TRBJ2-3
D: TRBD2
V: TRBV6-4
size: NA
DNA: TGTGCCAGCAGTGACACAACTAGCGGGGGTGGCACAGATACGCAGTATTTT
CDR3: CASSDTTSGGGTDTQYF